Presented here are 12 T cell receptor beta chains from one specimen sequenced in a study of beta chain features in type 1 diabetes. Study-wide results and caveats: Moderate but significant shortening of TCRB CDR3s was recorded in all four CD4+ subsets from Type 1 diabetes patients.

Expressed TCRB transcripts were sequenced after all isolated RNA was converted to cDNA. Only in-frame clones appear in the TCRdb table, and some are missing; sequencing was by immunoSEQ multiplex PCR. The sample shows roughly 730,000 clones, around 15% of them seen only once. These receptors have no known antigen. Sample: naive CD4+ T cells from blood. These TCRs come from a man aged 18 to 29 with type 1 diabetes.

This clone was seen a handful of times. This chain connects TRBV2 to TRBJ1-5; TRBD1 aligns across 12 bases. The germline CDR1 and CDR2 sequences are SNHLY and FYNNEI. The CDR3 is 14 residues long. V shed 6 bases and J 6 bases; nucleotides not matched to a gene: 3. CDR3: CASSGDRGLQPQHF. The CDR3 coding sequence is TGTGCCAGCAGCGGGGACAGGGGGCTTCAGCCCCAGCATTTT.

In its sample, this clone was seen a few times. J is TRBJ2-2 and V is TRBV30; D may correspond to TRBD1 or TRBD2 (5 bases each). Trimming removed 3 bases at V and 3 bases at J, with 11 bases between. The CDR3 loop spans 14 amino acids. Germline V gives CDR1 GTSNPN, CDR2 SVGIG (reference sequence). CDR3 amino acids: CAWRSGSDTGELFF. The CDR3 nucleotides are TGTGCCTGGAGGTCAGGGAGTGACACCGGGGAGCTGTTTTTT.

V gene TRBV27 combines with J gene TRBJ2-5, with TRBD2 identical over 8 bases. V lost 2 bases and J lost 5; bases outside the gene matches: 7. Germline V CDR1 and CDR2: MNHEY, SMNVEV (reference sequence). This CDR3 has 15 amino acids. The CDR3 loop is CASSLRASGLETQYF. Here the CDR3 DNA reads TGTGCCAGCAGTTTAAGGGCTAGCGGGTTGGAGACCCAGTACTTC.

On this clone itself: Other nucleotide sequences in the sample specify the same CDR3. The chain recombines TRBV2 with TRBJ2-5, with no clear D. The CDR3 runs 12 residues. V lost 6 bases, J lost 4 bases, and 9 bases lay in between. Germline values: CDR1 SNHLY, CDR2 FYNNEI. CDR3 residues: CASSPLRETQYF. As DNA, the CDR3 is TGTGCCAGCAGCCCCCTCCGAGAGACCCAGTACTTC.

V and J are TRBV25-1 and TRBJ2-7; TRBD1 matches 7 bases. The CDR3 is 13 residues long. V trimming: 5 bases; J trimming: 11 bases; junction bases outside the gene matches: 12. Germline V lookup: CDR1 MGHDK, CDR2 SYGVNS. CDR3 loop: CASSQTGIQVEYF. The CDR3 coding sequence is TGTGCCAGCAGTCAGACAGGGATCCAGGTTGAGTACTTC.

The genes are TRBV7-9 and TRBJ2-1; no clear D gene. The V end was cut by 0 bases, the J end by 7 bases, with 10 bases between. CDR1 is SEHNR and CDR2 is FQNEAQ in the germline V gene (reference sequence). The CDR3 consists of 14 residues. As DNA, the CDR3 is TGTGCCAGCAGCTTAGCGGCCCTTAGTAATGAGCAGTTCTTC. Amino acids: CASSLAALSNEQFF.

The gene calls are TRBV18 and TRBJ2-1; TRBD2 aligns across 7 bases. The CDR3 has 15 amino acids. The germline V gene encodes CDR1 KGHSH and CDR2 LQKENI. J was trimmed by 6 bases and V by 3 bases; bases with no gene match: 8. The CDR3 bases are TGTGCCAGCTCACCGAGGCCTAGCGGAGGCAATGAGCAGTTCTTC. Translation: CASSPRPSGGNEQFF.

This clone has only a few counts. This chain joins TRBV6-5 and TRBJ1-5, with D uncertain. V lost 1 base to trimming and J lost 3 bases, with 4 bases between them. The CDR3 totals 13 residues. Germline assignment: CDR1 MNHEY and CDR2 SVGAGI. CDR3 sequence: CASSYLSNQPQHF. The CDR3 coding sequence is TGTGCCAGCAGTTACTTGTCCAATCAGCCCCAGCATTTT.

This clone was detected a few times. The V call is TRBV4-1, the J call TRBJ2-2, with D perhaps TRBD1 or TRBD2 (5 bases each). The CDR3 is 15 residues long. Per the germline V gene, CDR1 is MGHRA and CDR2 is YSYEKL. Trimming shortened V by 2 bases and J by 2 bases, and 9 bases separated the two germline ends. CDR3 bases: TGCGCCAGCAGCCAATGGGACGACAACACCGGGGAGCTGTTTTTT. Its translation: CASSQWDDNTGELFF.

There are a few counts of this clone. The rearrangement links TRBV4-2 to TRBJ2-1; D gene ambiguous. The V end lost 0 bases, the J end lost 6 bases, and 12 bases lay between the germline ends. This CDR3 spans 15 amino acids. Germline V lookup: CDR1 LGHNA, CDR2 YNFKEQ. Here the CDR3 DNA reads TGTGCCAGCAGCCAAGATCATGCAGGCGCCAATGAGCAGTTCTTC. As protein: CASSQDHAGANEQFF.

This clone showed up just a few times. One junction end does not reproduce the germline sequence, and a read error may be involved. The rearrangement joins TRBV25-1 to TRBJ2-7; D perhaps matches TRBD1 (6 bases). This CDR3 is 12 amino acids long. From germline, CDR1 is MGHDK and CDR2 SYGVNS. CDR3 in amino acids: CASRGGTYEQYF. The CDR3, as DNA: TGTGCAAGCAGAGGGGGAACCTACGAGCAGTACTTC.

This clone was picked up a small number of times. V usage is TRBV2 and J usage is TRBJ1-1; D gene unclear. Germline CDR1 reads SNHLY; CDR2 reads FYNNEI. This CDR3 has 11 amino acids. The V gene lost 6 bases and the J gene lost 8 bases, with 10 bases spanning the gap. The CDR3 nucleotides read TGTGCCAGCAGGGTAGAAGGGGAAGCTTTCTTT. Translating gives CASRVEGEAFF.